The 23 T cell receptor beta chains below all came from one sample that was sequenced in a study of T cell responses to AZD1222 COVID-19 vaccine. The method was immunoSEQ multiplex PCR; TCRdb's version includes in-frame clones alone and lacks a portion of them. The sample yields about 93,000 clones, 80% to 90% seen once. Sequenced here: peripheral blood, sampled on day 0 of AZD1222 vaccination. The source is an adult in good health.

This sequence joins TRBV28 and TRBJ1-4; no clear D gene. Trimming removed 6 bases from V and 8 bases from J, with 16 bases in between. The germline CDR1 and CDR2 sequences are MDHEN and SYDVKM. There are 14 residues in the CDR3. The CDR3 nucleotides read TGTGCCAGCAGCACAACCCGGGGATGGGAAAAACTGTTTTTT. Translation: CASSTTRGWEKLFF. Together with reference TRBV28 and TRBJ1-4, the CDR3 gives the full variable domain: DVKVTQSSRYLVKRTGEKVFLECVQDMDHENMFWYRQDPGLGLRLIYFSYDVKMKEKGDIPEGYSVSREKKERFSLILESASTNQTSMYLCASSTTRGWEKLFFGSGTQLSVL.

The V gene is TRBV5-1, the J gene TRBJ2-5, with D perhaps TRBD1 (5 bases). The CDR3 is made up of 15 amino acids. The germline V gene has CDR1 SGHRS and CDR2 YFSETQ. V lost 0 bases, J lost 0 bases, and 9 bases lay in between. The CDR3 region has the DNA TGCGCCAGCAGCTTGGGGGGCTACAACCAAGAGACCCAGTACTTC. This encodes CASSLGGYNQETQYF.

The chain recombines TRBV27 with TRBJ2-1, with TRBD2 identical over 8 bases. This CDR3 contains 16 residues. CDR1 and CDR2 (germline): MNHEY, SMNVEV (reference sequence). Trimming at V came to 2 bases and at J to 3 bases, leaving 6 bases not matched to a gene. The CDR3 sequence is CASSLLTSGYYNEQFF. CDR3 in DNA: TGTGCCAGCAGTTTACTTACTAGCGGATACTACAATGAGCAGTTCTTC.

This rearrangement joins TRBV6-5 to TRBJ1-2; no clear D. Trimming shortened V by 9 bases and J by 0 bases, and 8 bases separated the two germline ends. The CDR3 runs 12 residues. Germline V gene lookup returns CDR1 MNHEY and CDR2 SVGAGI. CDR3 coding DNA: TGTGCCAGTCCGGACCCTAACTATGGCTACACCTTC. This codes for CASPDPNYGYTF.

This clone was picked up many times. CDR3 bases: TGTGCCAGCAGTGAAGCGGGCGGGGGGGCCTACAATGAGCAGTTCTTC. It specifies CASSEAGGGAYNEQFF. The V and J genes are TRBV2 and TRBJ2-1, with TRBD2 matching 9 bases. V lost 0 bases to trimming and J lost 2 bases; unmatched junction nucleotides: 2. CDR3 size: 16 residues. Germline CDR1 is SNHLY and CDR2 is FYNNEI.

This chain uses TRBV4-2 with TRBJ2-1, with unresolved D. Germline V gene lookup returns CDR1 LGHNA and CDR2 YNFKEQ. V was pared by 0 bases and J by 5 bases, with 14 bases between. The CDR3 loop spans 16 amino acids. DNA for the CDR3: TGTGCCAGCAGCCAAGATAACCCCTCTCTGAACAATGAGCAGTTCTTC. Amino acids: CASSQDNPSLNNEQFF.

This sequence joins TRBV6-2 or TRBV6-3 and TRBJ1-5, with D maybe TRBD1 (5 bases). Trimming took 1 base from V and 4 from J, leaving 8 bases between them. Germline V gene sequence: CDR1 MNHEY, CDR2 SVGEGT. The CDR3 covers 14 residues. The CDR3 is CASSYLGLNQPQHF. The CDR3 DNA is TGTGCCAGCAGTTACTTGGGGCTAAATCAGCCCCAGCATTTT.

The rearrangement joins TRBV9 to TRBJ2-7; tentatively, D is TRBD1 or TRBD2 (6 bases each). The CDR3 is 14 residues long. In germline, CDR1 is SGDLS, CDR2 YYNGEE. V was cut by 4 bases and J by 2 bases, with 13 bases left in between. CDR3 residues: CASSPGGTTYEQYF. Written as DNA, the CDR3 is TGTGCCAGCAGCCCAGGAGGGACAACCTACGAGCAGTACTTC.

V and J are TRBV27 and TRBJ2-2; D possibly corresponds to TRBD1 (6 bases). Germline-derived CDR1 and CDR2 are MNHEY and SMNVEV (reference sequence). The V end lost 10 bases, the J end lost 3 bases, and 12 bases lay between the germline ends. This CDR3 spans 13 amino acids. The CDR3 sequence: CATRTEYTGELFF. CDR3 sequence (DNA): TGTGCCACCCGGACAGAATACACCGGGGAGCTGTTTTTT.

At least ten counts were recorded for this clone. The J gene is TRBJ2-7, the V gene TRBV9; TRBD2 might be the D (6 bases). Trimming removed 0 bases from V and 4 bases from J, with 14 bases in between. This CDR3 has 15 residues. In germline, CDR1 is SGDLS, CDR2 YYNGEE. CDR3 bases: TGTGCCAGCAGCGTAGCCGGTACCGGGGGATACGAGCAGTACTTC. Translation gives CASSVAGTGGYEQYF.

The chain combines TRBV25-1 with TRBJ2-7, with 7 bases aligning to TRBD1. There are 13 residues in the CDR3. V trimming: 4 bases; J trimming: 1 base; junction bases outside the gene matches: 1. Germline CDR1 and CDR2: MGHDK and SYGVNS. CDR3 residues: CASSAGQSYEQYF. In nucleotides, the CDR3 is TGTGCCAGCAGTGCGGGACAGTCCTACGAGCAGTACTTC.

This rearrangement joins TRBV5-1 to TRBJ1-2, with a weak D call TRBD1 (5 bases). Germline CDR1 SGHRS, CDR2 YFSETQ. V was shortened by 4 bases and J by 0 bases, with 13 bases between the two germline ends. CDR3 length equals 15 residues. This CDR3 is CASSAGLGANYGYTF. The CDR3 coding sequence is TGCGCCAGCAGCGCGGGCTTGGGGGCTAACTATGGCTACACCTTC. Full variable domain (rest looked up from reference TRBV5-1 and TRBJ1-2): KAGVTQTPRYLIKTRGQQVTLSCSPISGHRSVSWYQQTPGQGLQFLFEYFSETQRNKGNFPGRFSGRQFSNSRSEMNVSTLELGDSALYLCASSAGLGANYGYTFGSGTRLTVV.

The V call is TRBV7-2, the J call TRBJ1-2, with no clear D. V was shortened by 4 bases and J by 4 bases, with 16 bases between the two germline ends. The CDR3 has 15 residues. Per germline, CDR1 SGHTA and CDR2 FQGNSA. The CDR3: CASSSQGRTLYGYTF. The CDR3 bases are TGTGCCAGCAGCTCCCAAGGCAGGACCCTCTATGGCTACACCTTC.

This chain uses TRBV6-2 or TRBV6-3 with TRBJ2-3; the match to TRBD2 covers 8 bases. J was trimmed by 6 bases and V by 2 bases; bases with no gene match: 7. In germline, CDR1 is MNHEY, CDR2 SVGEGT. The length of the CDR3 is 15 residues. In DNA form, the CDR3 reads TGTGCCAGCAGTTACGGGACTAGAGTCCGGGATACGCAGTATTTT. Translation: CASSYGTRVRDTQYF.

This clone was observed once. V is TRBV30 and J is TRBJ1-6, with D perhaps matching TRBD1 (5 bases). The V and J ends lost 0 bases and 10 bases respectively, with 10 bases between them. Germline V gene lookup returns CDR1 GTSNPN and CDR2 SVGIG (reference sequence). The CDR3 covers 13 residues. Here the CDR3 DNA reads TGTGCCTGGAGTGTGGTGGGGGGGTCACCCCTCCACTTT. Residues: CAWSVVGGSPLHF.

The CDR3 DNA reads TGTGCCAGTAGTACCTTAGCAGCCCGCACAGATACGCAGTATTTT. Translated, it gives CASSTLAARTDTQYF. This chain uses TRBV19 with TRBJ2-3; no clear D gene. The CDR3 contains 15 residues. The V gene's germline CDR1 is LNHDA and CDR2 SQIVND (reference sequence). The germline V and J ends were trimmed by 4 bases and 1 base, with 12 bases remaining between them.

The V and J genes are TRBV10-3 and TRBJ1-6, with 9 positions matching TRBD1. There are 17 residues in the CDR3. CDR1 is ENHRY, CDR2 SYGVKD, per germline. Trimming removed 0 bases from V and 8 bases from J; junction bases left unmatched: 8. In nucleotides, the CDR3 is TGTGCCATCAGTGAGTCGACCGGGACAGGGAATGATTCACCCCTCCACTTT. It encodes CAISESTGTGNDSPLHF.

The rearrangement links TRBV11-3 to TRBJ2-7, with TRBD2 matching 7 bases. CDR3 length: 14 amino acids. Germline CDR1 SGHNT, CDR2 YENEEA. V gave up 5 bases and J gave up 1 base; unmatched junction bases: 5. CDR3 protein: CASSTQRDSYEQYF. As DNA, the CDR3 is TGTGCCAGCAGCACTCAGCGGGATTCCTACGAGCAGTACTTC.

The chain combines TRBV14 with TRBJ2-6; 8 bases align to TRBD1. V trimming: 1 base; J trimming: 1 base; junction bases outside the gene matches: 0. The CDR3 totals 16 residues. CDR1 and CDR2 from the germline V gene are SGHDN and FVKESK. CDR3 coding DNA: TGTGCCAGCAGCCAAGGACAGGGGTCTGGGGCCAACGTCCTGACTTTC. This sequence encodes CASSQGQGSGANVLTF.

This clone occurred once. J is TRBJ2-7 and V is TRBV5-1; 8 bases are shared with TRBD1. The V segment lost 4 bases and the J segment 6 bases; nucleotides outside the gene matches: 3. CDR3 length: 12 amino acids. The germline V gene encodes CDR1 SGHRS and CDR2 YFSETQ. Here the CDR3 reads CASSRDRGEQYF. The CDR3 DNA sequence: TGCGCCAGCAGCCGAGACAGGGGCGAGCAGTACTTC.

The chain uses TRBV9 and TRBJ2-3; a possible D gene is TRBD2 (6 bases). V shed 3 bases and J shed 2 bases, with 16 bases lying between them. CDR1 SGDLS and CDR2 YYNGEE come from the germline V gene. The CDR3 length is 16 residues. This chain's CDR3 is CASSEGGSEPTDTQYF. CDR3 coding DNA: TGTGCCAGCAGCGAAGGAGGGAGTGAGCCCACAGATACGCAGTATTTT. The whole variable domain, remainder taken from reference TRBV9 and TRBJ2-3, is DSGVTQTPKHLITATGQRVTLRCSPRSGDLSVYWYQQSLDQGLQFLIQYYNGEERAKGNILERFSAQQFPDLHSELNLSSLELGDSALYFCASSEGGSEPTDTQYFGPGTRLTVL.

V and J are TRBV24-1 and TRBJ1-4; 7 bases match TRBD1. CDR1 is KGHDR, CDR2 SFDVKD, per germline. The V and J ends lost 3 bases and 5 bases, in that order; junction bases with no gene match: 5. The CDR3 has 15 residues. CDR3 in amino acids: CATSDKTGPNEKLFF. In DNA form, the CDR3 reads TGTGCCACCAGTGATAAGACAGGGCCGAATGAAAAACTGTTTTTT.

The chain joins TRBV12-5 to TRBJ2-1; D may be TRBD2 (6 bases). The CDR3 length is 16 residues. The V gene's germline CDR1 is LGHNT and CDR2 FRNRAP. V lost 0 bases and J lost 7, with 16 bases in between. The CDR3 DNA reads as TGTGCTAGTGGTTTGGTAACCGGAAGGGCGGGAAATGAGCAGTTCTTC. Its protein product is CASGLVTGRAGNEQFF.